These T cell receptor beta chains were read from a single sample in a study of CD8 T cells in Susac syndrome. Each CDR3 protein is one row after TCRdb ran MiXCR on the immunoSEQ multiplex PCR reads. Counted here are 120,000 to 150,000 distinct CDR3 sequences, 85% to 95% occurring once; the ten biggest clones make up around 0.29%. The sample consisted of CD8+ T cells from PBMCs. These receptors all come from a human donor in good health. Each CDR3 is given without its conserved first and last residue. Clone size is shown for a subset of rows, as once, few, many or a class of expanded clone.

>TRBJ1-1|TRBV27|.
ASILRQGPILEAF
>TRBJ2-5|TRBV20-1|.
SAPGQKETQY
>TRBJ1-1|TRBV7-2|.
ASSLVETGGTEAF
>TRBJ1-5|TRBV28|.
ASSLRGSGNQPQH
>TRBJ2-6|TRBV14|.
ASSQGTTGNSGANVLT
>TRBJ2-3|TRBV27|.
ASSLSNSGEGSTDTQY
>TRBJ2-5|TRBV9|.
ASSVTSGTQETQY
>TRBJ2-7|TRBV20-1|.
SASLLAGAYEQY
>TRBJ2-3|TRBV27|few
ASSLGTGVTDTQY
>TRBJ2-2|TRBV12-3/TRBV12-4|.
ASSLRGRGTGELF
>TRBJ2-1|TRBV14|.
ASRTSGRGNEQF
>TRBJ2-2|TRBV13|.
ASSSWATGELF
>TRBJ2-7|TRBV28|.
ASSSRQGAREQY
>TRBJ2-1|TRBV7-8|.
ASNPPSGAYNEQF